This TCR beta chain was retrieved from a study of regulatory T cells in long-lasting Graves disease. Overall study findings and caveats: Accuracy may have been reduced by the small sample size.

This clonotype was observed a handful of times. The antigen remains unidentified. Germline CDR1 and CDR2: DFQATT and SNEGSKA (reference sequence). This CDR3 is 15 amino acids long. V dropped 0 bases and J dropped 1 base, with 11 bases sitting between them. Combining iRepertoire HTBI primers with Arm-PCR of CDR3 regions, the authors built TCR beta libraries. TCRdb processed the multiplex PCR reads anew with MiXCR; each CDR3 protein has one entry. The data show roughly 610,000 distinct CDR3 sequences, roughly 16% seen once. Indicated time point: newly diagnosed GD, antithyroid drugs for less than 3 months. Following extraction of RNA from PBMCs, that RNA was used to make the TCR library. The data were also submitted as part of a second study, on T cells in Graves' hyperthyroidism and ophthalmopathy. That publication notes: The model forecast ophthalmopathy, anticipating it by a median approximately 6.1 months before onset.

The chain links TRBV20-1 to TRBJ2-3; the D is unclear. Here the sequenced sample was peripheral blood mononuclear cells (PBMCs), taken at new diagnosis, from a patient treated with antithyroid drugs. The TCR comes from a man between 18 and 35 years old with Graves disease. As DNA, the CDR3 is TGCAGTGCTAGAGATCGGAGAATGGGCACAGATACGCAGTATTTT. Its translation: CSARDRRMGTDTQYF.